The following is a TCR beta chain sequence with its context. The target antigen is unknown. The 5'RACE template-switching step produced TCR cDNA and added a universal primer site and UMIs. TCRdb reprocessed the 5' RACE reads with MiXCR, giving one entry per CDR3 protein. The sample contains hundreds of thousands of distinct CDR3 sequences, about a sixth of which appear only once. The data belong to a study of T cells after yellow fever vaccination. Study observations and caveats: Secondary responses were weaker yet peaked faster, day 5 versus 15.

The TCR was taken from a man younger than 30 who received the YFV17D yellow fever vaccine. The starting material was PBMCs, obtained 4 to 6 days after the first yellow fever vaccination.

This chain's CDR3 is CASSQVSRAGVGDTQYF. Written as DNA, the CDR3 is TGCGCCAGCAGCCAAGTTTCACGGGCAGGGGTTGGAGATACGCAGTATTTT. This sequence joins TRBV4-1 and TRBJ2-3; D may be TRBD1 (6 bases). The CDR3 covers 17 residues. V was trimmed by 1 base and J by 5 bases, leaving 19 bases between them. The germline V gene has CDR1 MGHRA and CDR2 YSYEKL.